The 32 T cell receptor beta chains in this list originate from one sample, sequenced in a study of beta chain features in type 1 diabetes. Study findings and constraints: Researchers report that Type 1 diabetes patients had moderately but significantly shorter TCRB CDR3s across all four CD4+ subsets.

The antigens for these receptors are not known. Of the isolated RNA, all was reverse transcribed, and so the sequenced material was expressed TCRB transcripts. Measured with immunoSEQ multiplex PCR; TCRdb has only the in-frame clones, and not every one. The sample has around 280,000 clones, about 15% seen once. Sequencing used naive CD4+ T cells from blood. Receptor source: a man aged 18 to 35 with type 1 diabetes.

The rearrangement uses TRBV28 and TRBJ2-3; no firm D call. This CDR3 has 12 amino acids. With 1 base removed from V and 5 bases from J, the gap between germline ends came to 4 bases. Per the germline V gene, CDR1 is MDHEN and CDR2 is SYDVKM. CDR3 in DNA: TGTGCCAGCAGTTTATCGGGAGATACGCAGTATTTT. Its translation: CASSLSGDTQYF. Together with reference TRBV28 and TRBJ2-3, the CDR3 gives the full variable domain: DVKVTQSSRYLVKRTGEKVFLECVQDMDHENMFWYRQDPGLGLRLIYFSYDVKMKEKGDIPEGYSVSREKKERFSLILESASTNQTSMYLCASSLSGDTQYFGPGTRLTVL.

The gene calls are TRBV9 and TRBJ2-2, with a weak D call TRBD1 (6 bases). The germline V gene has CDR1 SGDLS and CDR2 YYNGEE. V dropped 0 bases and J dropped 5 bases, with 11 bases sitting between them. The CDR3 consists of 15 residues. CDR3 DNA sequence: TGTGCCAGCAGCGTAGCGGGACAAGCAACCGGGGAGCTGTTTTTT. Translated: CASSVAGQATGELFF.

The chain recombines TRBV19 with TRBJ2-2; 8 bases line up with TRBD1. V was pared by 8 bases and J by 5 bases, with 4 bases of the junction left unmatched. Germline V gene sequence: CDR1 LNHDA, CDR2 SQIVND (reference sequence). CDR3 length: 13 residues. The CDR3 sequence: CASHRGMTGELFF. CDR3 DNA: TGTGCCAGTCACAGGGGGATGACCGGGGAGCTGTTTTTT.

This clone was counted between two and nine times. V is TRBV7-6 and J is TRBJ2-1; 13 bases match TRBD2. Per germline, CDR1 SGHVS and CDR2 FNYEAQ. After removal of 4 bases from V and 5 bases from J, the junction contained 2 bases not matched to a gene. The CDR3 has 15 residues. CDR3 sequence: CASSSGLAGNNEQFF. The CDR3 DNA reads TGTGCCAGCAGCTCGGGACTAGCGGGGAACAATGAGCAGTTCTTC.

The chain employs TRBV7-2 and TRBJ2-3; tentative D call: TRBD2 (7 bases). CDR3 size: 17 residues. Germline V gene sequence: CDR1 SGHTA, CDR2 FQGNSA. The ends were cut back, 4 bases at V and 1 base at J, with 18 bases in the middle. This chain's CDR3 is CASSYRSRGGGTDTQYF. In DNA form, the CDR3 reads TGTGCCAGCAGCTACCGATCTAGGGGGGGAGGCACAGATACGCAGTATTTT.

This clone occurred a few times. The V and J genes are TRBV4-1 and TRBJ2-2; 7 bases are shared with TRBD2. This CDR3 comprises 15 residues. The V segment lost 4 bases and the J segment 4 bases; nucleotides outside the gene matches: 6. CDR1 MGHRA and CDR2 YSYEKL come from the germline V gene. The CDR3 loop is CASSRRSGFTGELFF. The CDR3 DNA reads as TGCGCCAGCAGCCGACGTAGCGGGTTCACCGGGGAGCTGTTTTTT.

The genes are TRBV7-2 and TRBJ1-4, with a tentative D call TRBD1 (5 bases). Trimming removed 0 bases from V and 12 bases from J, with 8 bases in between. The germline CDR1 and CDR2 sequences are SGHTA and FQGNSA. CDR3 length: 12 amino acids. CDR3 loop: CASSLAPGELFF. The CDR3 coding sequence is TGTGCCAGCAGCTTAGCTCCGGGGGAACTGTTTTTT.

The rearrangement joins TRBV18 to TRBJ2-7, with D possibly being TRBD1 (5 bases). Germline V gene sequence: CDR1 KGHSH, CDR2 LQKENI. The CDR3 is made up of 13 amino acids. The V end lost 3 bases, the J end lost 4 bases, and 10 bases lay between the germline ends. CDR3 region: CASSPSRQYEQYF. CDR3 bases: TGTGCCAGCTCACCTTCACGACAGTACGAGCAGTACTTC. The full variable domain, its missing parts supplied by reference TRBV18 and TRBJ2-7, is NAGVMQNPRHLVRRRGQEARLRCSPMKGHSHVYWYRQLPEEGLKFMVYLQKENIIDESGMPKERFSAEFPKEGPSILRIQQVVRGDSAAYFCASSPSRQYEQYFGPGTRLTVT.

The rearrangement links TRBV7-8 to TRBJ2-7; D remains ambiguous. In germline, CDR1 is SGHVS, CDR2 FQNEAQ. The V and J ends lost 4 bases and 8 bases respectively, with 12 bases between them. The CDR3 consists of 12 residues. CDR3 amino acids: CASSSLQAKQYF. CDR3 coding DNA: TGTGCCAGCAGCTCACTTCAGGCAAAGCAGTACTTC.

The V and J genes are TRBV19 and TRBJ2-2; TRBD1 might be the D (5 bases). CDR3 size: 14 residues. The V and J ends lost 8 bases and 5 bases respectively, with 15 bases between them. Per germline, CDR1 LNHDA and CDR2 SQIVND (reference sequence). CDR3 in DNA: TGTGCCAGTTCACAGGAGATAGGGACCGGGGAGCTGTTTTTT. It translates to CASSQEIGTGELFF.

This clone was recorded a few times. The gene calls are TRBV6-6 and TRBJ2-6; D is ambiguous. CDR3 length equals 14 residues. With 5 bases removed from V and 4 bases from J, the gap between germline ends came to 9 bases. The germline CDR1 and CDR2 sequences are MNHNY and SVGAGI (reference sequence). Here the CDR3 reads CASSPPEGANVLTF. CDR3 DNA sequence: TGTGCCAGCAGTCCACCCGAGGGGGCCAACGTCCTGACTTTC.

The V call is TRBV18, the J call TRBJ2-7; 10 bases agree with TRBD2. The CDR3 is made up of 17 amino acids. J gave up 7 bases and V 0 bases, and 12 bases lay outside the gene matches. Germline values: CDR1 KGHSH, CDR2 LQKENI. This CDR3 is CASSPPYSGGKNREQYF. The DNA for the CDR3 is TGTGCCAGCTCACCACCTTATAGCGGGGGGAAGAATAGAGAGCAGTACTTC.

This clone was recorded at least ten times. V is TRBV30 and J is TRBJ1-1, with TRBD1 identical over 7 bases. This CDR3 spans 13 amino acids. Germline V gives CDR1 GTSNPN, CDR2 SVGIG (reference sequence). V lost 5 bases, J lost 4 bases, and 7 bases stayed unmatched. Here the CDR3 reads CAWDRESSTEAFF. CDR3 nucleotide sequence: TGTGCCTGGGACAGGGAATCGAGCACTGAAGCTTTCTTT.

The CDR3 DNA is TGTGCCAGTAGTACTCACAGAAACTCCTACAATGAGCAGTTCTTC. Its protein is CASSTHRNSYNEQFF. The chain couples TRBV19 to TRBJ2-1; unclear D gene. The CDR3 has 15 amino acids. The germline gives CDR1 LNHDA, CDR2 SQIVND (reference sequence). Trimming removed 4 bases at V and 0 bases at J, with 10 bases between.

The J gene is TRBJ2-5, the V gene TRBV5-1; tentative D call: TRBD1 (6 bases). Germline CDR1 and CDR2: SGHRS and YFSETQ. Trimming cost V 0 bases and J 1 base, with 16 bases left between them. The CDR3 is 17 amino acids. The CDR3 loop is CASSLGLNRDLQETQYF. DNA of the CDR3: TGCGCCAGCAGCTTGGGGCTGAACAGGGATCTCCAAGAGACCCAGTACTTC.

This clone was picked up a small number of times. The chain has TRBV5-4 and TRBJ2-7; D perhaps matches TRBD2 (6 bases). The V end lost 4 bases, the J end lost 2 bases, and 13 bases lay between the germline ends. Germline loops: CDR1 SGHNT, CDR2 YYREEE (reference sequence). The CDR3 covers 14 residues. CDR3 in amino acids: CASSLGLSPYEQYF. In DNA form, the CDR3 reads TGTGCCAGCAGCCTGGGACTTTCCCCCTACGAGCAGTACTTC. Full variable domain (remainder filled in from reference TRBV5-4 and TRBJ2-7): ETGVTQSPTHLIKTRGQQVTLRCSSQSGHNTVSWYQQALGQGPQFIFQYYREEENGRGNFPPRFSGLQFPNYSSELNVNALELDDSALYLCASSLGLSPYEQYFGPGTRLTVT.

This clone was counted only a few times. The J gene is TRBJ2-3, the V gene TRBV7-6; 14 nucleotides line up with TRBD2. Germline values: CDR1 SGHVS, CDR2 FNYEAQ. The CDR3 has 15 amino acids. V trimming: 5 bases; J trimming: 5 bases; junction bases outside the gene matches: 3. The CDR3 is CASSRGTSGRDTQYF. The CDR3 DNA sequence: TGTGCCAGCAGCCGAGGGACTAGCGGGAGAGATACGCAGTATTTT.

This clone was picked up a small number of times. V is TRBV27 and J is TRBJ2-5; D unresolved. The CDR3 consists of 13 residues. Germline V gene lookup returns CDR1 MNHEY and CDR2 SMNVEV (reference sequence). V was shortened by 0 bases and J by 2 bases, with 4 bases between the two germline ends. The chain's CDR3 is CASSLSVQETQYF. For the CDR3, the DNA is TGTGCCAGCAGTTTATCCGTACAAGAGACCCAGTACTTC.

The CDR3 sequence is CASSQDDRGRGDGYTF. CDR3 sequence (DNA): TGTGCCAGCAGCCAAGATGACAGGGGACGAGGCGATGGCTACACCTTC. The chain joins TRBV4-2 to TRBJ1-2; 8 nucleotides match TRBD1. The V gene end was trimmed by 0 bases and the J gene end by 6 bases; junction bases not matched to a gene: 9. This CDR3 contains 16 residues. Germline CDR1 LGHNA, CDR2 YNFKEQ.

DNA of the CDR3: TGTGCCTGGAGTAGGACAGGGGCCGGGGAGCTGTTTTTT. Its translation: CAWSRTGAGELFF. V is TRBV30 and J is TRBJ2-2; 9 bases line up with TRBD1. Germline V gene sequence: CDR1 GTSNPN, CDR2 SVGIG (reference sequence). J gave up 6 bases and V 2 bases, and 1 base lay outside the gene matches. This CDR3 is 13 amino acids long.

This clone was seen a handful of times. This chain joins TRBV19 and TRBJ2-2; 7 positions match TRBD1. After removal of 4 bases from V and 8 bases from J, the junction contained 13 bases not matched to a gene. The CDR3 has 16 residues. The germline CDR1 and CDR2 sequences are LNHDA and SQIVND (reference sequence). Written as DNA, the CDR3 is TGTGCCAGTAGTACCCAACAGGGGTACGCCAGTGGGGAGCTGTTTTTT. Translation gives CASSTQQGYASGELFF.

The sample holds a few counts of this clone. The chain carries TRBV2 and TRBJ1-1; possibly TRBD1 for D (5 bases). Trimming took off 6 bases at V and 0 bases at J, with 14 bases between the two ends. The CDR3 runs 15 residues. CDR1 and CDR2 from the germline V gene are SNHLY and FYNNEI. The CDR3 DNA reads TGTGCCAGCAGGTTCCTAAGGACAATGAACACTGAAGCTTTCTTT. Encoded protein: CASRFLRTMNTEAFF.

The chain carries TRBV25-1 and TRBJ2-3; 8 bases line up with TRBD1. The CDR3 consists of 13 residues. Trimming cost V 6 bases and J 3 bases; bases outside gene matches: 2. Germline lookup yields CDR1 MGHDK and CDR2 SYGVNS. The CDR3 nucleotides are TGTGCCAGCAGACGGACAGGGACAGATACGCAGTATTTT. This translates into CASRRTGTDTQYF.

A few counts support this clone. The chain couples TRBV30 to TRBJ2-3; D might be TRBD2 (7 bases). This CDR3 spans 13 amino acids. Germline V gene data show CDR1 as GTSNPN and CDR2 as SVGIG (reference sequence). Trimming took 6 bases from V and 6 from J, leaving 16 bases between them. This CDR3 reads CACATGLVDTQYF. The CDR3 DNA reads TGTGCCTGTGCGACAGGACTAGTTGATACGCAGTATTTT. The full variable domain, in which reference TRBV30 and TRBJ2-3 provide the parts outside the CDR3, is SQTIHQWPATLVQPVGSPLSLECTVEGTSNPNLYWYRQAAGRGLQLLFYSVGIGQISSEVPQNLSASRPQDRQFILSSKKLLLSDSGFYLCACATGLVDTQYFGPGTRLTVL.

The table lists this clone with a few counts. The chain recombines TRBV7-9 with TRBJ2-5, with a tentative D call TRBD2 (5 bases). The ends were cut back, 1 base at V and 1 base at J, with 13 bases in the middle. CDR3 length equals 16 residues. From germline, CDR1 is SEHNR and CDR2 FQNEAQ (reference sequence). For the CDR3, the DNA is TGTGCCAGCAGCTTAGGCGCGGGTCCCCCCCAAGAGACCCAGTACTTC. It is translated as CASSLGAGPPQETQYF. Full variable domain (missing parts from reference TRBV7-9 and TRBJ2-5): DTGVSQNPRHKITKRGQNVTFRCDPISEHNRLYWYRQTLGQGPEFLTYFQNEAQLEKSRLLSDRFSAERPKGSFSTLEIQRTEQGDSAMYLCASSLGAGPPQETQYFGPGTRLLVL.

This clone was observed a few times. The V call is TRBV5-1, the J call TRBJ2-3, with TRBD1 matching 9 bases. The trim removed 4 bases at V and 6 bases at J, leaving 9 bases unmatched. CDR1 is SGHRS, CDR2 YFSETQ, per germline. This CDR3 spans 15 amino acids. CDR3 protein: CASSTQGAVPDTQYF. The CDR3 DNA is TGCGCCAGCAGCACACAGGGGGCTGTTCCGGATACGCAGTATTTT.

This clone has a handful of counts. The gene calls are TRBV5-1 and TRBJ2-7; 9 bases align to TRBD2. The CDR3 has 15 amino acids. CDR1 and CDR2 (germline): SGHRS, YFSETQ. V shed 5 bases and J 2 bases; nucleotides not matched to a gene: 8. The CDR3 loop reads CASRPSGDLPYEQYF. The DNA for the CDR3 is TGCGCCAGCAGACCTAGCGGGGACCTCCCCTACGAGCAGTACTTC.

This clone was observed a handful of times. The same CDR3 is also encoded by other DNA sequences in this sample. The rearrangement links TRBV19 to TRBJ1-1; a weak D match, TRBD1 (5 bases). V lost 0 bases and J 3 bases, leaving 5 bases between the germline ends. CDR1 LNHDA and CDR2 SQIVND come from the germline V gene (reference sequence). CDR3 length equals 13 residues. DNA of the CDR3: TGTGCCAGTAGTATAGACAGGGACACTGAAGCTTTCTTT. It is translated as CASSIDRDTEAFF.

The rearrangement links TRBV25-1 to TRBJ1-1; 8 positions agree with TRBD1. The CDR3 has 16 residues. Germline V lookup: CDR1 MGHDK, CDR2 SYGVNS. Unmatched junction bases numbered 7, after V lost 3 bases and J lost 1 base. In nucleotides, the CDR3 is TGTGCCAGCAGTGAGAATCCGGGACAGGAGAACACTGAAGCTTTCTTT. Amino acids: CASSENPGQENTEAFF.

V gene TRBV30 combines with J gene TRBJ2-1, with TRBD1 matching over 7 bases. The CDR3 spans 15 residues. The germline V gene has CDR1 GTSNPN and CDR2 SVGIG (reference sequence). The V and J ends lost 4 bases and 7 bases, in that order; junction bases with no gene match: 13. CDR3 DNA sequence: TGTGCCTGGACGACCTTGGACAGGTTTAGTAATGAGCAGTTCTTC. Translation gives CAWTTLDRFSNEQFF.

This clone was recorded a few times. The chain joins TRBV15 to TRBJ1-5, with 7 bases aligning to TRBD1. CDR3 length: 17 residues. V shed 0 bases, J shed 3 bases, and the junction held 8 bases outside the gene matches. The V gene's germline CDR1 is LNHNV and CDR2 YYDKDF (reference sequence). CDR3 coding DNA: TGTGCCACCAGCAGAGATCTCCGACAGGGCACCAATCAGCCCCAGCATTTT. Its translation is CATSRDLRQGTNQPQHF. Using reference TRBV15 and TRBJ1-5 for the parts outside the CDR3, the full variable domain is DAMVIQNPRYQVTQFGKPVTLSCSQTLNHNVMYWYQQKSSQAPKLLFHYYDKDFNNEADTPDNFQSRRPNTSFCFLDIRSPGLGDTAMYLCATSRDLRQGTNQPQHFGDGTRLSIL.

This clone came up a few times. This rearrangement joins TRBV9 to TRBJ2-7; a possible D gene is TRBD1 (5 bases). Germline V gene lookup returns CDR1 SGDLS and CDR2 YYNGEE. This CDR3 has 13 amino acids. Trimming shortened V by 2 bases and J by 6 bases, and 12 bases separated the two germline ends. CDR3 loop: CASSVMDTGEQYF. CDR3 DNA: TGTGCCAGCAGCGTCATGGACACGGGCGAGCAGTACTTC.